The sequence of this TCR beta chain was determined in a study of T cells after somatic rescue of genetic block. CDR1 and CDR2 (germline): MNHEY, SVGAGI. The CDR3 has 14 amino acids. Trimming shortened V by 0 bases and J by 6 bases, and 6 bases separated the two germline ends. Repertoires were generated with immunoSEQ multiplex PCR, while TCRdb's copy carries only in-frame clones and drops some. The sample has about 67,000 clones; just over 90% are singletons. This clone was observed once. J is TRBJ1-6 and V is TRBV6-5; D is uncertain. The sequence was collected from a man aged 35-49 years. What was sequenced was peripheral blood mononuclear cells (PBMCs). CDR3: CASSYSTVNSPLHF. Here the CDR3 DNA reads TGTGCCAGCAGTTACTCGACGGTTAATTCACCCCTCCACTTT.